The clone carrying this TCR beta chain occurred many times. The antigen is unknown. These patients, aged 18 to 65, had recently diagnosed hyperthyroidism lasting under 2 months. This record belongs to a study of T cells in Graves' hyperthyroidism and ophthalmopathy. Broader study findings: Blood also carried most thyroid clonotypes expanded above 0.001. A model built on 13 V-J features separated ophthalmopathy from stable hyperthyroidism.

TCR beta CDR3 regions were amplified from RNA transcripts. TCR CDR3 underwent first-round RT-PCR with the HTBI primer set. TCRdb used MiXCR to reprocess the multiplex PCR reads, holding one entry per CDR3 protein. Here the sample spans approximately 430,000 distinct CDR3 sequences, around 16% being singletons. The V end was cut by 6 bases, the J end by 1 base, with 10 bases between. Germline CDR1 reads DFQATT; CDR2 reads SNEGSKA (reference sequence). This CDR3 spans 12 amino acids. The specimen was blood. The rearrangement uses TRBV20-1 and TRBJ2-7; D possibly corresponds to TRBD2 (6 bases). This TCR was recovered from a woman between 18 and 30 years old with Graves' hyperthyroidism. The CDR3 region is CSAPRGSYEQYF. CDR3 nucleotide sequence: TGCAGTGCCCCCCGGGGGTCCTACGAGCAGTACTTC.